These 31 T cell receptor beta chains were sequenced from one sample in a study of blood T cell repertoires in COVID-19. TCRdb's table, derived via immunoSEQ multiplex PCR, lists solely in-frame clones and lacks some. Of a few hundred thousand clones in the sample, about nine tenths are singletons; the top ten hold more than 8.5%. The sample taken for sequencing was PBMCs or T cells enriched from blood (not recorded which). The source of these receptors is a woman in her late teens or twenties who had recovered from COVID-19.

The count of this clone is one. The CDR3 region has the DNA TGCGCCAGCAGCCCGGGACAGGTGTCCTACAATGAGCAGTTCTTC. It specifies CASSPGQVSYNEQFF. This sequence joins TRBV5-1 and TRBJ2-1, with 8 bases lining up with TRBD1. The CDR3 totals 15 residues. Germline loops: CDR1 SGHRS, CDR2 YFSETQ. The V gene end was trimmed by 4 bases and the J gene end by 1 base; junction bases not matched to a gene: 4.

This chain connects TRBV30 to TRBJ1-2, with TRBD1 identical over 7 bases. Germline lookup yields CDR1 GTSNPN and CDR2 SVGIG (reference sequence). The CDR3 runs 13 residues. V was pared by 3 bases and J by 5 bases, with 6 bases of the junction left unmatched. The CDR3, as DNA: TGTGCCTGGAGCCAGACAGGGAGGTATGGCTACACCTTC. Its translation is CAWSQTGRYGYTF.

This CDR3 reads CASSQLGAAKFF. In DNA, the CDR3 is TGTGCCAGCAGTCAGTTGGGGGCCGCCAAGTTCTTC. The V gene is TRBV25-1, the J gene TRBJ2-1; D is perhaps TRBD1 (6 bases). The CDR3 totals 12 residues. Germline loops: CDR1 MGHDK, CDR2 SYGVNS. V was shortened by 5 bases and J by 14 bases, with 16 bases between the two germline ends.

This chain links TRBV14 with TRBJ1-6, with D perhaps TRBD1 (6 bases). The CDR3 loop spans 16 amino acids. Germline V gene lookup returns CDR1 SGHDN and CDR2 FVKESK. With 0 bases removed from V and 7 bases from J, the gap between germline ends came to 13 bases. CDR3 loop: CASSQDLAGENSPLHF. CDR3 in DNA: TGTGCCAGCAGCCAAGATCTGGCAGGGGAGAATTCACCCCTCCACTTT.

The CDR3 here is CASSLWRTRAYEQYF. The CDR3 DNA reads TGTGCCAGCAGTTTATGGAGGACAAGGGCTTACGAGCAGTACTTC. The chain recombines TRBV28 with TRBJ2-7, with D perhaps matching TRBD1 (5 bases). CDR1 is MDHEN and CDR2 is SYDVKM in the germline V gene. The CDR3 sequence is 15 residues long. Trimming pared 0 bases from V and 4 bases from J, leaving 13 bases between.

The chain is built from TRBV28 and TRBJ2-7, with 8 bases fitting TRBD1. In germline, CDR1 is MDHEN, CDR2 SYDVKM. The V gene end was trimmed by 6 bases and the J gene end by 3 bases; junction bases not matched to a gene: 4. This CDR3 is 13 amino acids long. CDR3 sequence: CASRTGANYEQYF. The CDR3, as DNA: TGTGCCAGCAGGACAGGGGCTAACTACGAGCAGTACTTC.

The rearrangement joins TRBV25-1 to TRBJ2-2; D might be TRBD1 (6 bases). V lost 6 bases to trimming and J lost 1 base, with 15 bases between them. CDR1 and CDR2 from the germline V gene are MGHDK and SYGVNS. This CDR3 comprises 16 residues. CDR3 in DNA: TGTGCCAGCAGGGGGCAAACAGGGTTGAACACCGGGGAGCTGTTTTTT. Translated, it gives CASRGQTGLNTGELFF.

The chain has TRBV18 and TRBJ1-1; D gene ambiguous. Germline lookup yields CDR1 KGHSH and CDR2 LQKENI. The CDR3 extends over 14 amino acids. V was clipped by 1 base and J by 2 bases, with 8 bases between them. CDR3 in DNA: TGTGCCAGCTCACCACTTGCGGAAAACACTGAAGCTTTCTTT. Its translation is CASSPLAENTEAFF. Full variable domain (missing parts from reference TRBV18 and TRBJ1-1): NAGVMQNPRHLVRRRGQEARLRCSPMKGHSHVYWYRQLPEEGLKFMVYLQKENIIDESGMPKERFSAEFPKEGPSILRIQQVVRGDSAAYFCASSPLAENTEAFFGQGTRLTVV.

The rearrangement uses TRBV6-5 and TRBJ2-7, with TRBD2 matching 8 bases. Germline lookup yields CDR1 MNHEY and CDR2 SVGAGI. Unmatched junction bases numbered 4, after V lost 4 bases and J lost 2 bases. This CDR3 is built from 14 residues. CDR3 in amino acids: CASSSPGLAYEQYF. As DNA, the CDR3 is TGTGCCAGCAGTTCGCCGGGACTAGCCTACGAGCAGTACTTC.

The chain joins TRBV20-1 to TRBJ2-3, with 8 positions matching TRBD2. Germline CDR1 is DFQATT and CDR2 is SNEGSKA (reference sequence). V trimming: 3 bases; J trimming: 4 bases; junction bases outside the gene matches: 6. This CDR3 is 14 amino acids long. CDR3 residues: CSASSGRVPDTQYF. CDR3 sequence (DNA): TGCAGTGCTAGTTCCGGGAGGGTGCCAGATACGCAGTATTTT.

CDR3 amino acids: CASSISASNEKLFF. CDR3 DNA: TGTGCCAGTAGTATCTCGGCTAGTAATGAAAAACTGTTTTTT. This rearrangement joins TRBV19 to TRBJ1-4, with D unclear. CDR3 length: 14 amino acids. The V gene lost 3 bases and the J gene lost 4 bases, with 9 bases spanning the gap. Germline V gene sequence: CDR1 LNHDA, CDR2 SQIVND (reference sequence).

The chain couples TRBV25-1 to TRBJ2-3, with TRBD2 matching over 14 bases. V lost 4 bases and J lost 2; bases outside the gene matches: 8. The CDR3 extends over 18 amino acids. Germline V gives CDR1 MGHDK, CDR2 SYGVNS. CDR3 in DNA: TGTGCCAGCAGTGGACTAGCGGGAGGGCCCGGTTCCACAGATACGCAGTATTTT. Translating it yields CASSGLAGGPGSTDTQYF.

This clone came up once. This rearrangement joins TRBV7-2 to TRBJ1-2, with 7 bases lining up with TRBD1. This CDR3 region has 13 residues. The germline V gene encodes CDR1 SGHTA and CDR2 FQGNSA. The J segment lost 3 bases and the V segment lost 5 bases, leaving 3 bases of the junction unmatched. CDR3 coding DNA: TGTGCCAGCAGCCGCGACAGGGACTATGGCTACACCTTC. Translating it yields CASSRDRDYGYTF.

The CDR3, as DNA: TGTGCCAGCACCGACCGATTTATGGACGAGACGGAGGGGGAAAAACTGTTTTTT. This sequence encodes CASTDRFMDETEGEKLFF. V gene TRBV2 combines with J gene TRBJ1-4; D is possibly TRBD1 (5 bases). Germline V CDR1 and CDR2: SNHLY, FYNNEI. This CDR3 is 18 amino acids long. Trimming left V 7 bases short and J 8 bases short, with 29 bases between.

This clone has just one count. V usage is TRBV9 and J usage is TRBJ2-7, with TRBD2 matching 7 bases. V shed 4 bases and J 0 bases; nucleotides not matched to a gene: 10. Germline CDR1 and CDR2: SGDLS and YYNGEE. The CDR3 sequence is 16 residues long. CDR3 DNA sequence: TGTGCCAGCAGCCCACACATTCGGGGGGACTCCTACGAGCAGTACTTC. Translated: CASSPHIRGDSYEQYF.

This chain joins TRBV9 and TRBJ1-2; D is possibly TRBD1 (5 bases). Germline V gene lookup returns CDR1 SGDLS and CDR2 YYNGEE. V was pared by 0 bases and J by 4 bases, with 10 bases between. This CDR3 contains 14 residues. The CDR3 sequence: CASSVGGEVYGYTF. CDR3 coding DNA: TGTGCCAGCAGCGTAGGAGGGGAGGTCTATGGCTACACCTTC.

The rearrangement uses TRBV5-1 and TRBJ2-1, with D possibly being TRBD2 (5 bases). The CDR3 contains 14 residues. Germline-derived CDR1 and CDR2 are SGHRS and YFSETQ. The V end lost 4 bases, the J end lost 5 bases, and 13 bases lay between the germline ends. The CDR3 is CASSPGGRNNEQFF. CDR3 nucleotides: TGCGCCAGCAGCCCCGGAGGACGCAACAATGAGCAGTTCTTC.

This chain uses TRBV28 with TRBJ1-2; D not resolved. This CDR3 spans 15 amino acids. V was cut by 5 bases and J by 4 bases, with 17 bases left in between. Looked up from germline, CDR1 is MDHEN and CDR2 is SYDVKM. CDR3 protein: CASSITASGSYGYTF. CDR3 DNA: TGTGCCAGCAGTATCACAGCTTCCGGGAGCTATGGCTACACCTTC.

The gene calls are TRBV25-1 and TRBJ1-3, with TRBD1 matching 7 bases. The length of the CDR3 is 16 residues. Per the germline V gene, CDR1 is MGHDK and CDR2 is SYGVNS. The V and J ends lost 0 bases and 2 bases, in that order; junction bases with no gene match: 4. The CDR3 reads CASSEYEGATGNTIYF. The CDR3 DNA reads TGTGCCAGCAGTGAATATGAGGGGGCGACTGGAAACACCATATATTTT.

The rearrangement joins TRBV4-3 to TRBJ1-4; TRBD1 matches 7 bases. The length of the CDR3 is 16 residues. J was trimmed by 7 bases and V by 0 bases; bases with no gene match: 8. In germline, CDR1 is LGHNA, CDR2 YSLEER. DNA of the CDR3: TGCGCCAGCAGCCAAGAGTACAGGGGATCGGTTGAAAAACTGTTTTTT. Its protein is CASSQEYRGSVEKLFF.

Of note for this clone: Other DNA sequences from this sample encode an identical CDR3 as well. The rearrangement joins TRBV30 to TRBJ1-5; TRBD1 matches 7 bases. There are 13 residues in the CDR3. CDR1 and CDR2 (germline): GTSNPN, SVGIG (reference sequence). V shed 1 base and J 4 bases; nucleotides not matched to a gene: 1. The CDR3 sequence: CAWSGQGNQPQHF. The DNA of the CDR3 is TGTGCCTGGAGTGGACAGGGAAATCAGCCCCAGCATTTT.

The chain couples TRBV5-1 to TRBJ1-2; 10 nucleotides line up with TRBD1. Germline CDR1 SGHRS, CDR2 YFSETQ. V was clipped by 0 bases and J by 6 bases; unmatched bases: 2. This CDR3 has 14 residues. CDR3 sequence reads: CASSLEGTGDGYTF. The CDR3 nucleotides are TGCGCCAGCAGCTTGGAGGGGACAGGGGATGGCTACACCTTC.

This chain joins TRBV10-3 and TRBJ1-2; 7 positions match TRBD1. V was clipped by 5 bases and J by 7 bases; unmatched bases: 7. Germline V gene lookup returns CDR1 ENHRY and CDR2 SYGVKD. The CDR3 consists of 13 residues. In nucleotides, the CDR3 is TGTGCCATCAGTAGCGACAGGGTGGGTGGCTACACCTTC. Translating gives CAISSDRVGGYTF.

CDR3 loop: CASTLTGGTEAFF. In nucleotides, the CDR3 is TGTGCCAGCACCCTAACGGGGGGCACTGAAGCTTTCTTT. The chain uses TRBV5-4 and TRBJ1-1; tentatively, D is TRBD1 (5 bases). This CDR3 has 13 amino acids. V was shortened by 6 bases and J by 4 bases, with 13 bases between the two germline ends. Germline-derived CDR1 and CDR2 are SGHNT and YYREEE (reference sequence).

The J gene is TRBJ1-1, the V gene TRBV5-1, with 8 bases lining up with TRBD1. The V segment lost 4 bases and the J segment 3 bases; nucleotides outside the gene matches: 14. CDR3 length equals 17 residues. Germline assignment: CDR1 SGHRS and CDR2 YFSETQ. CDR3 sequence reads: CASSPTGRGRGDTEAFF. The CDR3 DNA reads TGCGCCAGCAGCCCTACTGGCAGGGGGCGCGGGGACACTGAAGCTTTCTTT.

The chain links TRBV18 to TRBJ1-3; 7 bases fit TRBD1. Germline V lookup: CDR1 KGHSH, CDR2 LQKENI. The trim removed 2 bases at V and 4 bases at J, leaving 2 bases unmatched. The CDR3 runs 14 residues. The DNA for the CDR3 is TGTGCCAGCTCACCAGTGACAGGGGGAAACACCATATATTTT. Its translation: CASSPVTGGNTIYF.

This clone was seen a handful of times. The chain recombines TRBV18 with TRBJ1-1; tentatively, D is TRBD1 (5 bases). Trimming shortened V by 6 bases and J by 1 base, and 12 bases separated the two germline ends. This CDR3 comprises 14 residues. Germline CDR1 KGHSH, CDR2 LQKENI. CDR3 region: CASSYLQENTEAFF. The CDR3 DNA sequence: TGTGCCAGCTCGTACCTACAGGAGAACACTGAAGCTTTCTTT.

This clone came up once. V usage is TRBV15 and J usage is TRBJ1-1; no reliable D call. The CDR3 spans 13 residues. Germline CDR1 LNHNV, CDR2 YYDKDF (reference sequence). Trimming shortened V by 6 bases and J by 2 bases, and 10 bases separated the two germline ends. The CDR3 region is CATRQQYNTEAFF. CDR3 nucleotides: TGTGCCACCAGACAGCAATATAACACTGAAGCTTTCTTT.

The CDR3 region has the DNA TGTGCCAGCAGCCCCCAGGGACAGGGCTCAGATACGCAGTATTTT. Translation: CASSPQGQGSDTQYF. V and J are TRBV5-6 and TRBJ2-3, with 9 positions matching TRBD1. The CDR3 runs 15 residues. The germline CDR1 and CDR2 sequences are SGHDT and YYEEEE. J gave up 4 bases and V 4 bases, and 7 bases lay outside the gene matches.

This clone has only a few counts. The same CDR3 also results from other DNA sequences found in this sample. The V call is TRBV7-3, the J call TRBJ2-1; D possibly corresponds to TRBD1 (6 bases). Trimming took 2 bases from V and 5 from J, leaving 7 bases between them. Germline CDR1 reads SGHTA; CDR2 reads FQGTGA. The CDR3 spans 13 residues. CDR3 sequence reads: CASSLGQNNEQFF. Written as DNA, the CDR3 is TGTGCCAGCAGCTTAGGACAGAACAATGAGCAGTTCTTC.

J is TRBJ2-2 and V is TRBV4-3, with D unresolved. The germline V gene encodes CDR1 LGHNA and CDR2 YSLEER. This CDR3 comprises 15 residues. Trimming stripped 4 bases from V and 0 bases from J, with 9 bases between. The DNA for the CDR3 is TGCGCCAGCAGCCCGCGATACTCGAACACCGGGGAGCTGTTTTTT. As protein: CASSPRYSNTGELFF.